A selection of T cell receptor beta chains follows, all from one sample in a study of T cell responses to AZD1222 COVID-19 vaccine. This table comes from immunoSEQ multiplex PCR, and its TCRdb copy is limited to in-frame clones, with some not included. The table has 100,000 to 150,000 clones, approximately 88% seen once; the top ten hold about 5%. This specimen was peripheral blood, taken on day 0 of AZD1222 vaccination. The receptors were sampled from an adult in good health. CDR3s include the opening cysteine and the closing phenylalanine or tryptophan. A D gene is named only where the DNA matches it firmly.

d_gene,v_gene,CDR3aa
NA,TRBV5-1,CASSLDEAKNIQYF
TRBD2,TRBV3-1/TRBV3-2,CASSQDGGLAGEDTQYF
NA,TRBV28,CASSLSRFSYEQYF
NA,TRBV12-1,CASSPRTGDPETQYF
TRBD1,TRBV7-2,CASSRTGNTEAFF
NA,TRBV14,CASSQERRTEAFF
NA,TRBV6-5,CASSWVARGGGPLHF
NA,TRBV6-5,CASSYRGEGTDTQYF
TRBD1,TRBV11-2,CASSLVSDRGGYTF
NA,TRBV7-9,CASSPGRAYEQYF
NA,TRBV3-1/TRBV3-2,CASSPPFEANEKLFF
TRBD1,TRBV6-5,CASSYSQGAQTQYF
NA,TRBV6-4,CASSDPTDYGYTF
NA,TRBV5-5,CASSWRGGPGVGETQYF
NA,TRBV9,CASSGKAAGSYGYTF
NA,TRBV5-1,CASSNQGSAGEKLFF
TRBD1,TRBV28,CASRTGEAIYGYTF
NA,TRBV11-3,CASSSGGQNPSGELFF
NA,TRBV6-4,CASSDSNRNTGELFF
TRBD2,TRBV3-1/TRBV3-2,CASSHGTRLTGDTQYF
NA,TRBV11-2,CASMGQITEAFF
NA,TRBV19,CASSDRGPSTDTQYF
TRBD2,TRBV5-1,CASSLGGGPSGRADEQYF
TRBD1,TRBV18,CASYSGTGGNEQFF
NA,TRBV19,CASRGGLNEQYF
NA,TRBV18,CASSPNAPGWNPGELFF
NA,TRBV11-2,CASSLTNRVYEQYF
TRBD1,TRBV6-5,CASSYSGTANEKLFF
NA,TRBV5-6,CASSPMGARTNEKLFF
NA,TRBV7-8,CASSLGSNEQYF
NA,TRBV18,CASSPNSNTEAFF
NA,TRBV19,CASSIGQKETQYF
NA,TRBV2,CASLGPGGSEQYF
NA,TRBV19,CASRTRTGTTNEKLFF
NA,TRBV24-1,CATSDSNPGSGYTF
NA,TRBV7-9,CASSPDFEAEAFF
TRBD1,TRBV5-1,CATSPRQGGDTGELFF